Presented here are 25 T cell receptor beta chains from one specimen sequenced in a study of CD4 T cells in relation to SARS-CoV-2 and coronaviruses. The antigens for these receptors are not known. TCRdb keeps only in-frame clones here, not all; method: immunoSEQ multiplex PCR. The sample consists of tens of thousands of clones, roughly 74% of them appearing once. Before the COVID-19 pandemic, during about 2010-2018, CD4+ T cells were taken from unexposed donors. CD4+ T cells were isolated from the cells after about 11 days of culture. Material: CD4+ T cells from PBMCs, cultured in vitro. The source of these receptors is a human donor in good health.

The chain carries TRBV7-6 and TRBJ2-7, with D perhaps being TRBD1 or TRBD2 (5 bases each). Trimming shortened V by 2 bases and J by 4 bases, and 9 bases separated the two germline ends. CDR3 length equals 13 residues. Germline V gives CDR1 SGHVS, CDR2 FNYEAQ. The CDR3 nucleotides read TGTGCCAGCAGCTTATGGGACGGTTACGAGCAGTACTTC. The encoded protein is CASSLWDGYEQYF.

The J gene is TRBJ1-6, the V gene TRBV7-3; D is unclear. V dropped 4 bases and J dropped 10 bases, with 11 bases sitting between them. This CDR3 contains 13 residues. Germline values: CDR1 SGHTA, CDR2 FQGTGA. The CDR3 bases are TGTGCCAGCAGCTCTAGCACTTCGTCACCCCTCCACTTT. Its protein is CASSSSTSSPLHF.

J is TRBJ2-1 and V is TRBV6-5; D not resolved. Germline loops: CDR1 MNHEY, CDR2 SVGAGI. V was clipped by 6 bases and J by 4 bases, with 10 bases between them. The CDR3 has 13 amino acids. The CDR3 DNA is TGTGCCAGCAGGTTGGCAGGATACAATGAGCAGTTCTTC. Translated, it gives CASRLAGYNEQFF.

The CDR3 DNA follows: TGCAGCGGTCGACTAGCGGGAGGAACAGATACGCAGTATTTT. Residues: CSGRLAGGTDTQYF. The chain combines TRBV29-1 with TRBJ2-3; 13 nucleotides agree with TRBD2. Trimming cost V 7 bases and J 3 bases; bases outside gene matches: 4. In germline, CDR1 is SQVTM, CDR2 ANQGSEA. This CDR3 has 14 amino acids.

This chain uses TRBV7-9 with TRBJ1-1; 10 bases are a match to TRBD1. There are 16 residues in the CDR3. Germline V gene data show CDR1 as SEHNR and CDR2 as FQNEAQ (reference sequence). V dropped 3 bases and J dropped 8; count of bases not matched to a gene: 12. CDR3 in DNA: TGTGCCAGCAGCTTCCCCCGACAGGGGGCTGATATGGAAGCTTTCTTT. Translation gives CASSFPRQGADMEAFF.

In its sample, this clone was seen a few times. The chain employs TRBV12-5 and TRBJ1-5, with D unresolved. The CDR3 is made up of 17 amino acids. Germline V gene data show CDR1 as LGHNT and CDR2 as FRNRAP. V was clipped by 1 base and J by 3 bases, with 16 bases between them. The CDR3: CASGLADTRSFNQPQHF. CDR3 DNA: TGTGCTAGTGGTTTGGCCGACACGCGATCCTTCAATCAGCCCCAGCATTTT. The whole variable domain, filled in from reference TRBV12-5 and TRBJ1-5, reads DARVTQTPRHKVTEMGQEVTMRCQPILGHNTVFWYRQTMMQGLELLAYFRNRAPLDDSGMPKDRFSAEMPDATLATLKIQPSEPRDSAVYFCASGLADTRSFNQPQHFGDGTRLSIL.

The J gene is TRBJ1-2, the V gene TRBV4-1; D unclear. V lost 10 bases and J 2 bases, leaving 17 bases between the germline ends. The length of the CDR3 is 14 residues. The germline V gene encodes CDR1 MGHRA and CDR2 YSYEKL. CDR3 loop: CATNHEPQNYGYTF. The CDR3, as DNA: TGCGCCACCAATCACGAGCCTCAGAACTATGGCTACACCTTC.

The CDR3 bases are TGTGCCAGCAGCTTACCCCTTCCGGGAGCCAAAAACATTCAGTACTTC. It translates to CASSLPLPGAKNIQYF. This sequence joins TRBV7-2 and TRBJ2-4; D call uncertain. This CDR3 has 16 residues. The V end was cut by 2 bases, the J end by 0 bases, with 11 bases between. Germline CDR1 and CDR2: SGHTA and FQGNSA.

This CDR3 reads CASNPGTGENREQYF. CDR3 nucleotides: TGCGCCAGCAACCCCGGGACAGGGGAAAACCGCGAGCAGTACTTC. The rearrangement links TRBV23-1 to TRBJ2-7; 10 positions agree with TRBD1. TRBV23-1 carries the ORF label, with uncertain function. With 7 bases clipped from V and 6 bases from J, the junction kept 12 bases outside the gene matches. The CDR3 runs to 15 residues.

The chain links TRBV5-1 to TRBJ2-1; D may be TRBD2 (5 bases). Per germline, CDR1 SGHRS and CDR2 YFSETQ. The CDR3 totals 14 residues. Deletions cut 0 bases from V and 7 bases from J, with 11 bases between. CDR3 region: CASSLESRRNEQFF. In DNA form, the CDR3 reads TGCGCCAGCAGCTTGGAGTCTCGGAGGAATGAGCAGTTCTTC.

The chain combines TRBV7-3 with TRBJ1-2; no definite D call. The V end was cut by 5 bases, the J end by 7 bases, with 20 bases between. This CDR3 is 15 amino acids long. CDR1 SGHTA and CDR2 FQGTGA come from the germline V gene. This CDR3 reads CASSPTTGFLGGYTF. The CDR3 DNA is TGTGCCAGCAGCCCCACCACGGGGTTCCTAGGTGGCTACACCTTC.

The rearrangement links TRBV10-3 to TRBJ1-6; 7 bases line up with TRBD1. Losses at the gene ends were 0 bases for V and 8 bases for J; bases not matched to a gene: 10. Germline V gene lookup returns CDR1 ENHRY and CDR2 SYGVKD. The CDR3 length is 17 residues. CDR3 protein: CAISESIGTGADSPLHF. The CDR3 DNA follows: TGTGCCATCAGTGAGTCGATTGGCACAGGGGCTGATTCACCCCTCCACTTT.

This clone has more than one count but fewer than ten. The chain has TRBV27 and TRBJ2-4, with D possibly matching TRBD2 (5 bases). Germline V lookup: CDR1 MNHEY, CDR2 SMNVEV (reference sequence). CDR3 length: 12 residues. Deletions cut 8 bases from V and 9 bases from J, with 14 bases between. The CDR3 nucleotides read TGTGCCAGCTCGGACGGAGGAGTCATTCAGTACTTC. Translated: CASSDGGVIQYF.

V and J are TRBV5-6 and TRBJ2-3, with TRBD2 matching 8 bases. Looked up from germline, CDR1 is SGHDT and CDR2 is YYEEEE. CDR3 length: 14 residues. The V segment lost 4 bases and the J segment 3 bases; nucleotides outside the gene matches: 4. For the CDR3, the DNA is TGTGCCAGCAGCGAGAGCGGGAGAACAGATACGCAGTATTTT. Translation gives CASSESGRTDTQYF. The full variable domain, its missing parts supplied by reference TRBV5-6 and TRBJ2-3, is DAGVTQSPTHLIKTRGQQVTLRCSPKSGHDTVSWYQQALGQGPQFIFQYYEEEERQRGNFPDRFSGHQFPNYSSELNVNALLLGDSALYLCASSESGRTDTQYFGPGTRLTVL.

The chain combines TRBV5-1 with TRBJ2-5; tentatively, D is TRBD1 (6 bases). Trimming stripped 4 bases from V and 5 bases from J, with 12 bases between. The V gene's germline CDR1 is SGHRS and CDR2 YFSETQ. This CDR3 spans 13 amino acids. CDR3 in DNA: TGCGCCAGCAGCCTCACAGGGTGGGAGACCCAGTACTTC. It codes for CASSLTGWETQYF.

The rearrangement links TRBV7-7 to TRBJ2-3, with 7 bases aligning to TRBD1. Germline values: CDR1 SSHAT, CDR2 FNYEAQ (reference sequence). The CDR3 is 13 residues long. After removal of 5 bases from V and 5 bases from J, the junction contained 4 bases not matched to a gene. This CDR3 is CASSRDREDTQYF. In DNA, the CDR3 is TGTGCCAGCAGCCGGGACAGAGAAGATACGCAGTATTTT. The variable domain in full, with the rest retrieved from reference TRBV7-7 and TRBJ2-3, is GAGVSQSPRYKVTKRGQDVTLRCDPISSHATLYWYQQALGQGPEFLTYFNYEAQPDKSGLPSDRFSAERPEGSISTLTIQRTEQRDSAMYRCASSRDREDTQYFGPGTRLTVL.

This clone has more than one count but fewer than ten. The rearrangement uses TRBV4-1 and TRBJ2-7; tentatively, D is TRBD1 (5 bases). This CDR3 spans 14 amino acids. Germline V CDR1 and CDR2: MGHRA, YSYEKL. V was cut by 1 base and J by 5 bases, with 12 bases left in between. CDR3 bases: TGCGCCAGCAGCCAAGTGTGGTGGGGCCACGAGCAGTACTTC. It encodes CASSQVWWGHEQYF.

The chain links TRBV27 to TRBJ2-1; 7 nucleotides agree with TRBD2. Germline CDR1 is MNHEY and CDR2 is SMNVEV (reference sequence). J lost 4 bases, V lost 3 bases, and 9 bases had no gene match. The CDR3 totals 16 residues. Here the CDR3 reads CASSFNSGNRYNEQFF. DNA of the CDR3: TGTGCCAGCAGTTTCAACAGCGGGAACAGATACAATGAGCAGTTCTTC.

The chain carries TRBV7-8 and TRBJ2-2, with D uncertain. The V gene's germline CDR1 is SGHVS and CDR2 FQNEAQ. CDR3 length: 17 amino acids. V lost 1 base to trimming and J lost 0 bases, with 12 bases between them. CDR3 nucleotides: TGTGCCAGCAGCTTAGTTCGCCGGGTTCCGAACACCGGGGAGCTGTTTTTT. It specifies CASSLVRRVPNTGELFF.

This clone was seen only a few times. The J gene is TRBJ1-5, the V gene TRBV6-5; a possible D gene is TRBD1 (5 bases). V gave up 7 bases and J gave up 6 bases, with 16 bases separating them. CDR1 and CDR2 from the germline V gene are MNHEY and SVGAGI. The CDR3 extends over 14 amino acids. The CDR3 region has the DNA TGTGCCAGCACTTCGACAAGCGGGGCTCAGCCCCAGCATTTT. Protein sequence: CASTSTSGAQPQHF.

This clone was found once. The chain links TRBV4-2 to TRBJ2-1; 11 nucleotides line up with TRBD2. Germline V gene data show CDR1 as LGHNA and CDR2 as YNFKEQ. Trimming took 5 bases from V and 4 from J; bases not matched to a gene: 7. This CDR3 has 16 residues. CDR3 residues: CASSSAGTSGYNEQFF. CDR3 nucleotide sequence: TGTGCCAGCAGCTCCGCCGGGACTAGCGGATACAATGAGCAGTTCTTC.

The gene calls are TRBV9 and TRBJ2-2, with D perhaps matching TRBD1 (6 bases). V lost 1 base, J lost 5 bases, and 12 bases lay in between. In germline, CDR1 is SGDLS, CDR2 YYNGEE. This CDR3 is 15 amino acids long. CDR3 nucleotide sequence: TGTGCCAGCAGCGTAACAGGGTTGGGAACCGGGGAGCTGTTTTTT. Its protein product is CASSVTGLGTGELFF.

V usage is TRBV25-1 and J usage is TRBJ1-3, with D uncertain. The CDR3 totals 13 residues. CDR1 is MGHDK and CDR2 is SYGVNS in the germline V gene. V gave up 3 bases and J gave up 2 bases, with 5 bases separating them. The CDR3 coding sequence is TGTGCCAGCAGTGACGTGCCTGGAAACACCATATATTTT. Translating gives CASSDVPGNTIYF.

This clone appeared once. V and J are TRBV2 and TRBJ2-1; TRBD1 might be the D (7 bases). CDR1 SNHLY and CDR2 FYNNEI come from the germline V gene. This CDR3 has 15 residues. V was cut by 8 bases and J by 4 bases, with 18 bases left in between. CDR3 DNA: TGTGCCAGCCTCCCCCGGACAGGACTATACAATGAGCAGTTCTTC. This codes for CASLPRTGLYNEQFF.

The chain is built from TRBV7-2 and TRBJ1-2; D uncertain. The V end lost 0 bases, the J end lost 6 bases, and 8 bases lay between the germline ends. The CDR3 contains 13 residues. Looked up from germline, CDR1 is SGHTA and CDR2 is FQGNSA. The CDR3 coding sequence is TGTGCCAGCAGCTTAGCGCCAGGTGATGGCTACACCTTC. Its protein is CASSLAPGDGYTF.